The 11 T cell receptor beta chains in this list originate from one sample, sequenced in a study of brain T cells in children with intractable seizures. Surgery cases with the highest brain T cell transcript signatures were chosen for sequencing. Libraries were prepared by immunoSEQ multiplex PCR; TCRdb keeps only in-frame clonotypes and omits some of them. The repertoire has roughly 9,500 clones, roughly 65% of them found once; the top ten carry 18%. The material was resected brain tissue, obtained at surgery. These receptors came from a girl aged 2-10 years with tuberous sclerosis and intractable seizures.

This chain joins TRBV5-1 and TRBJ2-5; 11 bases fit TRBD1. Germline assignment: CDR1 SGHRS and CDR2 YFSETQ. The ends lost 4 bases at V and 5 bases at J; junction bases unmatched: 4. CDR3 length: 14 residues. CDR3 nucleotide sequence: TGCGCCAGCAGCCCCGGGACAGGGGGGGAGACCCAGTACTTC. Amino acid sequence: CASSPGTGGETQYF.

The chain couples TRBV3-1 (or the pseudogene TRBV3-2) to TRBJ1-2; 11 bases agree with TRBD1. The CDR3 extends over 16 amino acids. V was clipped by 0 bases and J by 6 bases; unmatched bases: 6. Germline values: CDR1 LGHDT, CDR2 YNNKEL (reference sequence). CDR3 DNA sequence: TGTGCCAGCAGCCAAGATTGGACAGGGGGCGCAGATGGCTACACCTTC. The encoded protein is CASSQDWTGGADGYTF.

This chain's CDR3 is CARKETGTFYGYTF. CDR3 coding DNA: TGTGCCAGAAAGGAAACAGGGACCTTCTATGGCTACACCTTC. The chain carries TRBV30 and TRBJ1-2; tentative D call: TRBD1 (6 bases). Trimming pared 8 bases from V and 4 bases from J, leaving 20 bases between. CDR1 is GTSNPN, CDR2 SVGIG, per germline (reference sequence). The CDR3 loop spans 14 amino acids. Full variable domain (remainder filled in from reference TRBV30 and TRBJ1-2): SQTIHQWPATLVQPVGSPLSLECTVEGTSNPNLYWYRQAAGRGLQLLFYSVGIGQISSEVPQNLSASRPQDRQFILSSKKLLLSDSGFYLCARKETGTFYGYTFGSGTRLTVV.

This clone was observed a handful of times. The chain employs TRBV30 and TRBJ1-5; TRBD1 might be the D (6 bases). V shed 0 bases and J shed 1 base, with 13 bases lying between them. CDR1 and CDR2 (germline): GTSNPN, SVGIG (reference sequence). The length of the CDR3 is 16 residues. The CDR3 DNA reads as TGTGCCTGGAGTGTAAGGGGGTCTGGGAGCAATCAGCCCCAGCATTTT. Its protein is CAWSVRGSGSNQPQHF. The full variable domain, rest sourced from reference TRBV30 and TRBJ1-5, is SQTIHQWPATLVQPVGSPLSLECTVEGTSNPNLYWYRQAAGRGLQLLFYSVGIGQISSEVPQNLSASRPQDRQFILSSKKLLLSDSGFYLCAWSVRGSGSNQPQHFGDGTRLSIL.

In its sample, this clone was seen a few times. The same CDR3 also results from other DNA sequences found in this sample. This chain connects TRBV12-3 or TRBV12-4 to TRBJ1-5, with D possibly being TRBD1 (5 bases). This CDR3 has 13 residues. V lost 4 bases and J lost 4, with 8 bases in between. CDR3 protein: CASSSQGNQPQHF. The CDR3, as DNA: TGTGCCAGCAGTTCTCAGGGTAATCAGCCCCAGCATTTT.

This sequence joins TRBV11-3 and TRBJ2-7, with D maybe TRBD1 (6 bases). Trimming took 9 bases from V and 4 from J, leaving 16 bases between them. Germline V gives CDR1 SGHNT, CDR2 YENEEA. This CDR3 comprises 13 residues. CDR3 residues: CARSGTPRYEQYV. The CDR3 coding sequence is TGTGCCAGGTCCGGGACACCCAGGTACGAGCAGTACGTC.

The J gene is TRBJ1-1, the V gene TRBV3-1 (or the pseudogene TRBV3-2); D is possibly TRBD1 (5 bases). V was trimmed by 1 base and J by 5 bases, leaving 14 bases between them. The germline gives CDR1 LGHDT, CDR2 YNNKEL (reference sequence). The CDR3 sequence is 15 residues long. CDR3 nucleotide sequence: TGTGCCAGCAGCCAAGTCCGGGGGAGGAGTACTGAAGCTTTCTTT. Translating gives CASSQVRGRSTEAFF.

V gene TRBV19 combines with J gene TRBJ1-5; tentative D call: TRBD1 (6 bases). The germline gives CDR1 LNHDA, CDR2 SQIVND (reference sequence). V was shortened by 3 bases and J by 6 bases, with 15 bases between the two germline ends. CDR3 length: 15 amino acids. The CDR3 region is CASSMAGGAGQPQHF. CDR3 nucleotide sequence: TGTGCCAGTAGTATGGCGGGGGGCGCCGGTCAGCCCCAGCATTTT.

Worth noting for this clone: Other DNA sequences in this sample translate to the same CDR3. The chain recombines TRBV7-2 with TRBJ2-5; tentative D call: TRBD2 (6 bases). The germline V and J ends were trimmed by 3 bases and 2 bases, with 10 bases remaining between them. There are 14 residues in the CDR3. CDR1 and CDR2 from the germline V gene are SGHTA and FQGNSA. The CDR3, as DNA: TGTGCCAGCAGCTTCGGGGGACGACAAGAGACCCAGTACTTC. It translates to CASSFGGRQETQYF.

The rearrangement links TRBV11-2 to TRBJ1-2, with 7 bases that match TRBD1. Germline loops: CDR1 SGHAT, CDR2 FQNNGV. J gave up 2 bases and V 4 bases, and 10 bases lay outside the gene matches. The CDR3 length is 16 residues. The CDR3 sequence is CASSSFTGTDNYGYTF. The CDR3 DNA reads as TGTGCCAGCAGCTCCTTTACCGGGACAGACAACTATGGCTACACCTTC.

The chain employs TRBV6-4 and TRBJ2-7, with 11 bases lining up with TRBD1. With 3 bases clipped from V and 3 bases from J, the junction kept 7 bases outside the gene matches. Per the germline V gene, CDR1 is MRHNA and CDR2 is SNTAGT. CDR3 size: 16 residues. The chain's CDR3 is CASSDDVGTGGYEQYV. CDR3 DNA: TGTGCCAGCAGTGATGATGTGGGGACAGGGGGCTACGAGCAGTACGTC.